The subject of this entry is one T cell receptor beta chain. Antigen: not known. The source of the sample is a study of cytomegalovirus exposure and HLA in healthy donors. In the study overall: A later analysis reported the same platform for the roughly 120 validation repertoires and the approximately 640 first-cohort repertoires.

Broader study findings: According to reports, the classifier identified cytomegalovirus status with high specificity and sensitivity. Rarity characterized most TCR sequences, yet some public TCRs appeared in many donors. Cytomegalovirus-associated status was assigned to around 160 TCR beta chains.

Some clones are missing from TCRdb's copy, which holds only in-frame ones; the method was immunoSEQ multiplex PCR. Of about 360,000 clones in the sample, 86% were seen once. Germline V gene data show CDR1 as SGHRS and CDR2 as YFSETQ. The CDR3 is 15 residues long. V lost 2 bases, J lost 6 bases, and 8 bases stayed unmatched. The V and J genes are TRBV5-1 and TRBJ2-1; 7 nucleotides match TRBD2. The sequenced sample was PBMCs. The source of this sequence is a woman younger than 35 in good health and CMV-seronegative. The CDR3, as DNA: TGCGCCAGCAGCTTAACAACCGGGACTACCAATGAGCAGTTCTTC. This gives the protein CASSLTTGTTNEQFF.